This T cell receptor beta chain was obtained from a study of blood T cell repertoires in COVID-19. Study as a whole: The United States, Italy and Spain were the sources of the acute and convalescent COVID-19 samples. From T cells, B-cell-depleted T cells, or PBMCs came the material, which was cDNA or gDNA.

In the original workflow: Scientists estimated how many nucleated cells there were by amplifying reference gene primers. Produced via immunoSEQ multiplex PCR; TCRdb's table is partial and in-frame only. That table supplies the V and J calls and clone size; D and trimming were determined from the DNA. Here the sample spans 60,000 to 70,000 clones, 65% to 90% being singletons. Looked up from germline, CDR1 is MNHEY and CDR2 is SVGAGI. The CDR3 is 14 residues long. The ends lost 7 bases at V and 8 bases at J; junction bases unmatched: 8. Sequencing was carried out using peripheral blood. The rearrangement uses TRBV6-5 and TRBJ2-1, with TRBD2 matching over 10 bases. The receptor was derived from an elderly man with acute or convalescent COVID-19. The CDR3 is CASNSLAGSYEQFF. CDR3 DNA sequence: TGTGCCAGCAACTCACTAGCGGGAAGCTATGAGCAGTTCTTC.